A single sample is the source of the 19 T cell receptor beta chains below, sequenced in a study of human T cells and chemical hapten exposure. TCRdb passed the RACE reads through MiXCR, listing each CDR3 protein once. The data hold 35,000 to 50,000 distinct CDR3 sequences, with 3% to 4% observed a single time. Documented time point: healthy volunteer bleed at 6 weeks. Total RNA extraction was carried out from unfractionated whole blood. The sample comprised whole blood. These receptor sequences come from a human donor in good health. Some clones in this sample may be carry-over from other donors' samples.

This clonotype occurred many times. The chain employs TRBV12-3 or TRBV12-4 and TRBJ2-3, with 9 bases that match TRBD2. This CDR3 comprises 19 residues. V lost 6 bases and J lost 3; bases outside the gene matches: 19. CDR3 sequence: CASSPPPSGTLWPTDTQYF. CDR3 in DNA: TGTGCCAGCAGCCCTCCTCCTAGCGGGACCCTCTGGCCGACAGATACGCAGTATTTT.

The rearrangement joins TRBV6-5 to TRBJ1-5; no clear D. The CDR3 length is 15 residues. Between the trimmed V and J ends, which lost 6 bases and 5 bases, there was a span of 17 bases. Per the germline V gene, CDR1 is MNHEY and CDR2 is SVGAGI. For the CDR3, the DNA is TGTGCCAGCAGCCCGACCAGACGCCCTGATCAGCCCCAGCATTTT. Translated, it gives CASSPTRRPDQPQHF.

This clonotype was observed many times. The V and J genes are TRBV10-3 and TRBJ2-1, with a weak D call TRBD1 (6 bases). This CDR3 contains 14 residues. The germline V gene encodes CDR1 ENHRY and CDR2 SYGVKD. V dropped 7 bases and J dropped 0 bases, with 10 bases sitting between them. Here the CDR3 reads CAIKGEGSYNEQFF. CDR3 coding DNA: TGTGCCATCAAGGGGGAAGGCTCCTACAATGAGCAGTTCTTC.

The chain has TRBV11-1 and TRBJ2-4; the D gene could be TRBD1 or TRBD2 (6 bases each). Looked up from germline, CDR1 is SGHAT and CDR2 is FQDESV (reference sequence). This CDR3 is built from 16 residues. V lost 5 bases and J lost 4, with 18 bases in between. CDR3 sequence reads: CASSPGVVGLKNIQYF. The CDR3 DNA reads TGTGCCAGCAGCCCAGGGGTAGTGGGACTTAAAAACATTCAGTACTTC.

This sequence joins TRBV3-1 and TRBJ1-1, with D possibly being TRBD1 (5 bases). V dropped 7 bases and J dropped 4 bases, with 13 bases sitting between them. The CDR3 is 13 amino acids. CDR1 is LGHDT, CDR2 YNNKEL, per germline (reference sequence). The CDR3 sequence is CASIDSYSTEAFF. The DNA for the CDR3 is TGTGCCAGCATTGACAGTTATAGCACTGAAGCTTTCTTT.

This clonotype was picked up many times. This chain connects TRBV5-1 to TRBJ2-2; D call uncertain. Germline values: CDR1 SGHRS, CDR2 YFSETQ. This CDR3 region has 13 residues. The V and J ends lost 0 bases and 7 bases respectively, with 7 bases between them. CDR3 sequence reads: CASSLGRVGELFF. The DNA for the CDR3 is TGCGCCAGCAGCTTGGGGAGAGTCGGGGAGCTGTTTTTT.

This clonotype came up many times. The chain recombines TRBV29-1 with TRBJ2-1, with 7 bases fitting TRBD2. The germline V gene has CDR1 SQVTM and CDR2 ANQGSEA. The trim removed 0 bases at V and 6 bases at J, leaving 8 bases unmatched. This CDR3 has 15 residues. DNA for the CDR3: TGCAGCGTTGAAGATTATAGCGGGTCCCCCAATGAGCAGTTCTTC. This encodes CSVEDYSGSPNEQFF.

In its sample, this clonotype was seen many times. The chain carries TRBV7-9 and TRBJ2-7; D is uncertain. V shed 5 bases and J shed 4 bases, with 9 bases lying between them. The V gene's germline CDR1 is SEHNR and CDR2 FQNEAQ (reference sequence). CDR3 size: 12 residues. For the CDR3, the DNA is TGTGCCAGCAGCGCAACGGGTTACGAGCAGTACTTC. Encoded protein: CASSATGYEQYF.

On this clonotype itself: Sequence at one end of the junction differs from germline and may be a read error. This chain joins TRBV3-1 and TRBJ2-2; D tentatively reads TRBD1 or TRBD2 (5 bases each). The germline gives CDR1 LGHDT, CDR2 YNNKEL (reference sequence). This CDR3 has 14 amino acids. The chain's CDR3 is CVSSQVGGFGELFF. The CDR3 DNA sequence: TGTGTCAGCAGCCAAGTTGGGGGTTTCGGGGAGCTGTTTTTT.

This clonotype showed up many times. This chain links TRBV7-8 with TRBJ1-3; tentatively, D is TRBD1 (5 bases). The CDR3 consists of 14 residues. Trimming cost V 5 bases and J 3 bases, with 11 bases left between them. CDR1 and CDR2 (germline): SGHVS, FQNEAQ. The chain's CDR3 is CASSLTESGNTIYF. DNA for the CDR3: TGTGCCAGCAGCCTGACAGAGAGTGGAAACACCATATATTTT.

There are many counts of this clonotype. V is TRBV6-5 and J is TRBJ2-3; D remains ambiguous. The V and J ends lost 0 bases and 6 bases respectively, with 16 bases between them. The CDR3 loop spans 16 amino acids. CDR1 is MNHEY, CDR2 SVGAGI, per germline. The CDR3 region is CASSYSPGLALDTQYF. CDR3 sequence (DNA): TGTGCCAGCAGTTACTCCCCTGGTTTGGCATTGGATACGCAGTATTTT.

The chain links TRBV19 to TRBJ2-1; 14 nucleotides match TRBD2. The CDR3 is made up of 19 amino acids. The ends lost 6 bases at V and 0 bases at J; junction bases unmatched: 10. Germline V CDR1 and CDR2: LNHDA, SQIVND (reference sequence). The CDR3 here is CASSTRGLAGGRSYNEQFF. For the CDR3, the DNA is TGTGCCAGTAGCACCCGTGGACTAGCGGGAGGTCGCTCCTACAATGAGCAGTTCTTC.

This clonotype was seen at least ten times. J is TRBJ2-1 and V is TRBV6-5; D is unresolved. CDR1 is MNHEY and CDR2 is SVGAGI in the germline V gene. The germline V and J ends were trimmed by 6 bases and 0 bases, with 15 bases remaining between them. The length of the CDR3 is 16 residues. The CDR3 DNA reads as TGTGCCAGCAGCCGAACGGGCGCGAGCTCCTACAATGAGCAGTTCTTC. Its protein is CASSRTGASSYNEQFF.

This clonotype was counted only a few times. This chain links TRBV7-6 with TRBJ2-7; 9 bases fit TRBD1. This CDR3 is built from 18 residues. V was clipped by 5 bases and J by 7 bases; unmatched bases: 21. CDR1 and CDR2 from the germline V gene are SGHVS and FNYEAQ. The CDR3 region is CASSRLGTGSPLLREQYF. The CDR3 DNA follows: TGTGCCAGCAGCAGACTCGGGACAGGGAGCCCCTTGCTTCGGGAGCAGTACTTC.

There are many counts of this clonotype. The genes are TRBV7-8 and TRBJ2-7, with D tentatively TRBD1 or TRBD2 (5 bases each). The CDR3 length is 13 residues. Between the trimmed V and J ends, which lost 7 bases and 11 bases, there was a span of 21 bases. Looked up from germline, CDR1 is SGHVS and CDR2 is FQNEAQ. The CDR3 DNA sequence: TGTGCCAGCACCCACCGGGACCCGGCGGAAGAGTACTTC. Translated: CASTHRDPAEEYF.

Ten or more counts support this clonotype. The chain carries TRBV9 and TRBJ2-1; TRBD1 agrees at 8 bases. V trimming: 4 bases; J trimming: 0 bases; junction bases outside the gene matches: 3. This CDR3 has 15 amino acids. Per germline, CDR1 SGDLS and CDR2 YYNGEE. CDR3 bases: TGTGCCAGCAGCACAGGGGGTAGCTCCTACAATGAGCAGTTCTTC. Encoded protein: CASSTGGSSYNEQFF.

This clonotype was recorded at least ten times. The V call is TRBV27, the J call TRBJ2-3; the D is unclear. The germline V and J ends were trimmed by 5 bases and 2 bases, with 11 bases remaining between them. The germline V gene has CDR1 MNHEY and CDR2 SMNVEV (reference sequence). This CDR3 region has 14 residues. For the CDR3, the DNA is TGTGCCAGCAGTGTCATCTACCACACAGATACGCAGTATTTT. Protein product: CASSVIYHTDTQYF.

This clonotype appeared many times. The V gene is TRBV3-1, the J gene TRBJ2-1; 11 bases match TRBD2. This CDR3 contains 17 residues. Trimming removed 0 bases from V and 6 bases from J; junction bases left unmatched: 7. Per the germline V gene, CDR1 is LGHDT and CDR2 is YNNKEL (reference sequence). In nucleotides, the CDR3 is TGTGCCAGCAGCCAAGATAACCTAGCGGGAGGTCCCAATGAGCAGTTCTTC. Protein product: CASSQDNLAGGPNEQFF.

This clonotype was seen at least ten times. This rearrangement joins TRBV20-1 to TRBJ2-1, with 10 bases matching TRBD2. CDR3 length equals 14 residues. Losses at the gene ends were 5 bases for V and 3 bases for J; bases not matched to a gene: 4. Per germline, CDR1 DFQATT and CDR2 SNEGSKA (reference sequence). The CDR3 DNA sequence: TGCAGTGCTCCCGGGACTAGCGTCTACAATGAGCAGTTCTTC. Translation gives CSAPGTSVYNEQFF.